This section outlines one TCR beta chain sequence together with its context. The count of this clone is one. No cognate antigen has been identified for it. No much larger clone is present one base from it, and per-base qualities are unavailable. TCR beta CDR3 regions were amplified by multiplex PCR with the immunoSEQ immune profiling system according to the manufacturer's instructions. Sequencing was performed on an Illumina NextSeq system. The published analysis was carried out like this. Sequence data were processed on the immunoSEQ Analyzer platform, and clonality was computed as the square root of Simpson's index of productive rearrangements. Similarity in V and J usage was measured by Jensen-Shannon distance, and OLGA was used to compute CDR3 generation probabilities. The researchers looked up shared CDR3 sequences in the immuneACCESS database (August 2020) and in VDJdb (December 2020). TCRdb obtained this table from immuneACCESS and retained in-frame rearrangements with V and J assigned. These tables miss some clones; where compared with another copy, unresolved V genes account for less than half of the shortfall, and the remainder is unexplained. The DNA gave D and trimming, while V, J and clone size come from that table. The sample table contains tens of thousands of clones; only one count was recorded for more than 60% of them. The top ten clones comprise around 0.8% of the sample.

The twin pairs came from the European Cystic Fibrosis Twin and Sibling Study Cohort, a cohort that recruited patients from over a hundred CF clinics across 14 European countries. Zygosity and CFTR genotype were verified in-house, with zygosity tested by multiplex PCR of nine short tandem repeat loci. Peripheral blood was sampled from each twin, with clinical parameters recorded on the day of blood sampling. Phenol/chloroform extraction was used to isolate genomic DNA from peripheral blood cells, and the DNA was then kept in TE buffer at 4 degrees C. The sample belongs to a study of monozygotic twins with cystic fibrosis (dated by TCRdb to the early 2020s). Regarding the complete study: Barcoded libraries were made from approximately 2.8 micrograms of fragmented DNA using about 14 PCR cycles. The cohort comprised ten female and six male twin pairs aged about 2.0 to 36.4 years, median about 9.4 years, mostly children and adolescents. Twins were ranked among some 1,000 cohort participants for weight-for-height and FEVPerc (FEV1 disease centile) at the day of blood sampling. Data for three of the twin pairs had previously been reported in another context. To gauge how much genetics shapes V and J gene usage, the researchers compared TCR beta repertoires both within and across 16 monozygotic twin pairs who have cystic fibrosis. Overall study outcomes, separate from this receptor: V gene usage was most similar to the co-twin in 13 of 16 pairs, and J usage was most similar to the co-twin in 8 of 16 pairs, which suggests genetic constraints. Significantly higher nucleotide-identical clonotype sharing was observed within monozygotic CF twin pairs than between unrelated CF individuals (P = 0.000026, Mann-Whitney). Simpson clonality was generally low (median approximately 0.0097), which suggests a naive-dominated repertoire, and clonality was higher in the most severely affected patients. No association turned up between shared CDR3 numbers and age, concordance or disease severity, and the cohort was small.

The CDR3 numbers 15 residues from cysteine through phenylalanine. The entry retains the CDR3 DNA only, 45 bases that are in frame from base 1. V loses 0 bases at its end and J loses 4 bases; junction bases beyond the gene matches: 4. The germline V gene supplies CDR1 MNHEY and CDR2 SVGAGI. This TCR was recovered from a girl aged 10 to 17 with cystic fibrosis. The rearranged chain carries TRBV6-5 and TRBJ2-5; the junction holds 8 bases that match TRBD1. The specimen sequenced was blood. The sequenced DNA: TGTGCCAGCAGTTACTCTCCAGGGGGCCGAGAGACCCAGTACTTC. It encodes CASSYSPGGRETQYF.